This is a list of T cell receptor beta chains from one sample in a study of early T cells in non-severe SARS-CoV-2 infection. TCRdb passed the 5' RACE reads through MiXCR, listing each CDR3 protein once. Found here are about 11,000 distinct CDR3 sequences, around 5% of them singletons; the top ten hold 9.9%. The material sequenced was whole blood. These receptors all come from an adult who was a healthcare worker with PCR-confirmed SARS-CoV-2 infection or an uninfected control (not recorded which). CDR3s include the opening cysteine and the closing phenylalanine or tryptophan. D genes are given only for firm matches. Clone size is stated in some rows and not others, as once, few, many or a class when expanded.

TRBD1,medium-sized,TRBJ1-5,TRBV5-6,TGTGCCAGCAGCTTGGCAGGGGGGTTCAATCAGCCCCAGCATTTT,CASSLAGGFNQPQHF
.,.,TRBJ1-6,TRBV5-4,TGTGCCTTCTCCGGGGGGCCCCCCGAATACAATTCACCCCTCCACTTT,CAFSGGPPEYNSPLHF
TRBD2,many,TRBJ2-1,TRBV19,TGTGCCAGTACTGGAGGGGGACTAGCGGGAAGCTCCTACAATGAGCAGTTCTTC,CASTGGGLAGSSYNEQFF
.,medium-sized,TRBJ1-5,TRBV12-3/TRBV12-4,TGTGCCAGCACTCCGGACCAAGGGGGGCCCCAGCATTTT,CASTPDQGGPQHF
TRBD1,many,TRBJ2-3,TRBV27,TGTGCCAGCAGTTCCGGGACAGGGCACACAGATACGCAGTATTTT,CASSSGTGHTDTQYF
TRBD1,medium-sized,TRBJ1-3,TRBV20-1,TGCAGTGCTCCGGACAGGGTCTCTGGAAACACCATATATTTT,CSAPDRVSGNTIYF
TRBD2,.,TRBJ2-3,TRBV11-2,TGTGCCAGCAGCTTCTACGGGGGGGAACTGGATACGCAGTATTTT,CASSFYGGELDTQYF
.,many,TRBJ1-5,TRBV12-2,TGTGCAAGTCGCTTAGGGGCCGCCTCGGCCCGTTCCAATCAGCCCCAGCATTTT,CASRLGAASARSNQPQHF
TRBD1,medium-sized,TRBJ1-1,TRBV20-1,TGCAGTGCCAGTGCCCGTGGGACAGAGGCTTTCTTT,CSASARGTEAFF
.,medium-sized,TRBJ2-5,TRBV5-1,TGCGCCAGCAGCTTGGAAATTCAAGAGACCCAGTACTTC,CASSLEIQETQYF
TRBD2,many,TRBJ2-7,TRBV7-2,TGTGCCAGCAGCTCCCGCCCGCCTCTCCTAGCGGGGGGTTCCTACGAGCAGTACTTC,CASSSRPPLLAGGSYEQYF
TRBD1,many,TRBJ1-3,TRBV7-9,TGTGCCAGCAGCTACCGGGACAGCAAAAACACCATATATTTT,CASSYRDSKNTIYF